The 2 T cell receptor beta chains below all came from one sample that was sequenced in a study of OX40 agonist ivuxolimab in advanced cancers. TCRdb's copy holds only in-frame clones and misses some; the assay was immunoSEQ multiplex PCR. The data contain roughly 20,000 clones, nearly 85% of them seen just once; the ten biggest clones take up about 30%. This specimen was CD4+ or CD8+ T cells sorted from blood, taken in a trial of the OX40 agonist ivuxolimab. These receptors were taken from an adult with an advanced solid tumor such as melanoma, head and neck, liver or kidney cancer.

The V and J genes are TRBV11-2 and TRBJ2-7, with 11 bases identical to TRBD2. V shed 4 bases, J shed 0 bases, and the junction held 8 bases outside the gene matches. The CDR3 covers 17 residues. Germline V gene data show CDR1 as SGHAT and CDR2 as FQNNGV. The CDR3 DNA sequence: TGTGCCAGCAGCTACGGGACTAGCGGAGTAAACTCCTACGAGCAGTACTTC. Translation: CASSYGTSGVNSYEQYF.

This clone has only a few counts. The gene calls are TRBV7-9 and TRBJ1-1; D is possibly TRBD1 (5 bases). The ends were cut back, 5 bases at V and 1 base at J, with 14 bases in the middle. Looked up from germline, CDR1 is SEHNR and CDR2 is FQNEAQ (reference sequence). This CDR3 is built from 15 residues. The CDR3 DNA reads TGTGCCAGCAGCCGAACGACAGCGCCGAACACTGAAGCTTTCTTT. Encoded protein: CASSRTTAPNTEAFF.